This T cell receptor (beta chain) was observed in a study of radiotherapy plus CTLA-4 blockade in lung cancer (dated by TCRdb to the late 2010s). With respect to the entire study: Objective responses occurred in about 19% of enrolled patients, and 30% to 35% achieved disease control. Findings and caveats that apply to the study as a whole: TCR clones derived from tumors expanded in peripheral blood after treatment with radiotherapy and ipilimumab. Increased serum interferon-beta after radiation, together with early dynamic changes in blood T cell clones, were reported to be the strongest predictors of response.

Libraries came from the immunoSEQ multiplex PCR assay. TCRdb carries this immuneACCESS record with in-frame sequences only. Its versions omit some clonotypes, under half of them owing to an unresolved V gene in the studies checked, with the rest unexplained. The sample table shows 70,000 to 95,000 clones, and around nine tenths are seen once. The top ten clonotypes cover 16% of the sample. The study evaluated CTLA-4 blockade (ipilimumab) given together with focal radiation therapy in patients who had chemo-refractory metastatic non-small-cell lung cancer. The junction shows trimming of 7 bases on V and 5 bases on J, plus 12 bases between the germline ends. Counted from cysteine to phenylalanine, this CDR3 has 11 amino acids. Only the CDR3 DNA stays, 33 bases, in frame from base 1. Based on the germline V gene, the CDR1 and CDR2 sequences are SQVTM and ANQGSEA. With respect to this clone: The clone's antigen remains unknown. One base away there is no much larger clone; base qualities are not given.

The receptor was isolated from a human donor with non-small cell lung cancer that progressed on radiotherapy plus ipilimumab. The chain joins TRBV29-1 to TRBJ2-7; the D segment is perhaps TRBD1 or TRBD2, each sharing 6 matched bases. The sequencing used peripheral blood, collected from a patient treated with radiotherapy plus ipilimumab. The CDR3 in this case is CSARGANEQYF. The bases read TGCAGCGCGAGGGGGGCCAACGAGCAGTACTTC.